This T cell receptor beta chain was sequenced for a study of response to subunit inactivated influenza vaccine. General study points: Only a handful of new T cells, the authors suggested, are recruited with each seasonal influenza vaccination.

TCRdb redid the calling of the RT-PCR reads with MiXCR, one entry per CDR3 protein. This sample has some 520,000 distinct CDR3 sequences, with approximately 17% found just once. CDR3 length: 15 amino acids. Germline assignment: CDR1 SGHTA and CDR2 FQGNSA. Trimming cost V 5 bases and J 1 base, with 11 bases left between them. Points on this clonotype: Its antigen is not identified.

Sequencing used CD4+ T cells sorted from PBMCs, obtained roughly 24 months after vaccination. The V and J genes are TRBV7-2 and TRBJ1-4, with D perhaps TRBD1 (5 bases). The sequence came from a man aged 50 to 69 who received an inactivated influenza vaccine. In nucleotides, the CDR3 is TGTGCCAGCAGCGAAACAGGCTTAACTAATGAAAAACTGTTTTTT. Translation gives CASSETGLTNEKLFF.